Given below is one T cell receptor beta chain in context. Antigen: not known. Together with a sample-barcoded 5' primer, a J-beta primer mix was included in a second PCR lasting about 7 to 11 cycles. Each of the cDNA molecules was tagged by a template-switch adaptor with 12 random nucleotides. TCRdb re-called the 5' RACE reads with MiXCR, one entry per CDR3 protein. This sample has over 700,000 distinct CDR3 sequences, with 50% to 65% found just once. Sample donors were healthy Caucasian individuals that came from Russia, aged about 6 to 95. This entry belongs to a study of blood T cells in healthy people across ages. Study-level background: About one barcoded beta molecule per two T cells came from capture by template switching. Study outcomes and limitations: Changes seen in expanded clonotypes were possibly confounded by donor CMV status left unknown.

With V trimmed by 1 base and J by 6 bases, 8 bases remained unmatched. Germline CDR1 reads SGHVS; CDR2 reads FNYEAQ. The CDR3 totals 16 residues. The rearrangement joins TRBV7-6 to TRBJ2-7; 11 nucleotides match TRBD2. The clonotype was recovered from an elderly man in good health. The sequenced material came from blood. The CDR3 region is CASSLDGGLAEVEQYF. The CDR3 bases are TGTGCCAGCAGCTTAGACGGGGGACTAGCGGAGGTCGAGCAGTACTTC.